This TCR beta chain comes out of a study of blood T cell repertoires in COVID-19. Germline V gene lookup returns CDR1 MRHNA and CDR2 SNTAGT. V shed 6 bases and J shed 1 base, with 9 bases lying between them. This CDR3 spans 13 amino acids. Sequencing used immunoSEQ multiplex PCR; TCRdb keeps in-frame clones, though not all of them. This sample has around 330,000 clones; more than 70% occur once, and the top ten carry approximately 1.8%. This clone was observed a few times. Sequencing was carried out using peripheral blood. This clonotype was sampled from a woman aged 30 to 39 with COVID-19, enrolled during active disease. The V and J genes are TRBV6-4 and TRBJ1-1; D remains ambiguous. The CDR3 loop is CASRASGNTEAFF. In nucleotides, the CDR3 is TGTGCCAGCAGGGCGTCAGGGAACACTGAAGCTTTCTTT.